The source of this T cell receptor (beta chain) is a study of T-cell memory formation after mild COVID-19. One entry per CDR3 protein results from TCRdb running MiXCR on the 5' RACE reads. The sample consists of just over 60,000 distinct CDR3 sequences, over 8.5% of them appearing once. With respect to this clonotype: Its specificity is not known.

Findings and limits, study-wide: Most CD4+ clones that shrank were in CM and EM, while CD8+ ones turned up in EMRA.

CDR3 length: 13 amino acids. The V gene lost 7 bases and the J gene lost 0 bases, with 7 bases spanning the gap. Germline V gives CDR1 KGHDR, CDR2 SFDVKD. V usage is TRBV24-1 and J usage is TRBJ2-3, with D unresolved. Input material: PBMCs or a T cell subset sorted from them (not recorded which). The receptor's source is a man between 18 and 29 years old who had mild COVID-19 (a few samples of this study predate the infection). Cell type and time point are not known. The CDR3 is CATSTSSTDTQYF. The DNA of the CDR3 is TGTGCCACCAGCACATCTAGCACAGATACGCAGTATTTT.